Below, one T cell receptor (beta chain) is given with its context. What it binds is not known. This sample was included in a study of shared clonotypes between healthy human individuals. The germline V and J ends were trimmed by 1 base and 6 bases, with 12 bases remaining between them. There are 14 residues in the CDR3. CDR1 is SGHTA, CDR2 FQGNSA, per germline. Authors' methods: For the immunoSEQ data, sequences were junction-only without quality scores, so filtering differed. Measured with immunoSEQ multiplex PCR; TCRdb has only the in-frame clones, and not every one. Clonal size and the V and J genes are those of that table, whereas D and trimming came from the DNA. Of some 1,600,000 clones in the sample, 95% to 99% were seen once. Study results and caveats: Estimated richness values were generally larger in naive subsets than in memory subsets. Deeper or shallower sequencing was expected to change how clonotypes are shared among donors. Around 5.4% of naive CD4 clonotypes were common to several donors.

The receptor was derived from a man aged 25-40 years in good health. The chain carries TRBV7-2 and TRBJ1-2, with D uncertain. Sample: naive CD4+ T cells sorted from blood. Regarding subset: CD45RA+ positively selected. The CDR3 loop reads CASSLDPQRHGYTF. Here the CDR3 DNA reads TGTGCCAGCAGCTTAGACCCCCAACGGCATGGCTACACCTTC.